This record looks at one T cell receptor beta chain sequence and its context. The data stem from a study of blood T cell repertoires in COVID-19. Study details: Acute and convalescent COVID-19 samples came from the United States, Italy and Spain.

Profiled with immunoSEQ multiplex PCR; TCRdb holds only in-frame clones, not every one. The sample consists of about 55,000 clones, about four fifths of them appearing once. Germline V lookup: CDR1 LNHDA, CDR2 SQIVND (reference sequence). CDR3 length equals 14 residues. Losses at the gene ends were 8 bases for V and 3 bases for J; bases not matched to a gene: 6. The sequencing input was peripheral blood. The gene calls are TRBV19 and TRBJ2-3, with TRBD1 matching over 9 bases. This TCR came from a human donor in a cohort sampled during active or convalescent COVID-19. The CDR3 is CASAGTGITDTQYF. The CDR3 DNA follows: TGTGCCAGTGCCGGGACAGGGATTACAGATACGCAGTATTTT.